This T cell receptor beta chain was recovered during a study of identical twins. This clonotype has only a few counts. The CDR3 length is 14 residues. The V and J ends lost 4 bases and 2 bases, in that order; junction bases with no gene match: 4. Germline V gene data show CDR1 as MNHEY and CDR2 as SVGAGI. MiXCR, applied by TCRdb to the 5' RACE reads, yields one record per CDR3 protein. The data hold 200,000 to 250,000 distinct CDR3 sequences, with around 6.8% observed a single time. These data were also filed under a second study, of yellow fever vaccine responses in identical twins.

Sample: memory (CD45RO+) T cells sorted from blood. The chain is built from TRBV6-5 and TRBJ1-2; TRBD1 agrees at 7 bases. This clonotype was obtained from a woman aged 18-35 years in good health. CDR3 nucleotide sequence: TGTGCCAGCAGTTTAAAACAGGGGAACTATGGCTACACCTTC. This gives the protein CASSLKQGNYGYTF.